These 9 T cell receptor beta chains share one sample of origin, sequenced in a study of cytomegalovirus exposure and HLA in healthy donors. PCR used 60 Vbeta primers and 13 Jbeta primers. The assay was immunoSEQ multiplex PCR, and TCRdb's table has in-frame clones only and misses some. This table holds 150,000 to 200,000 clones, 84% found once. The sequenced sample was PBMCs. The receptors were sampled from a girl aged 10 to 17 in good health and CMV-seropositive.

The chain recombines TRBV6-5 with TRBJ2-5; 10 bases agree with TRBD1. The J call may be in error: the DNA end matches TRBJ2-7 better. CDR3 length: 14 residues. Germline CDR1 MNHEY, CDR2 SVGAGI. This chain's CDR3 is CASSPGTGVSEQYF. Here the CDR3 DNA reads TGTGCCAGCAGCCCCGGGACAGGGGTCAGCGAGCAGTACTTC.

The CDR3 bases are TGTGCCAGCCAAGGGAGTGGTGAAAAACTGTTTTTT. Encoded protein: CASQGSGEKLFF. The gene calls are TRBV28 and TRBJ1-4; D unresolved. The CDR3 loop spans 12 amino acids. V was clipped by 8 bases and J by 7 bases, with 11 bases between them. Germline lookup yields CDR1 MDHEN and CDR2 SYDVKM. The whole variable domain, remainder taken from reference TRBV28 and TRBJ1-4, is DVKVTQSSRYLVKRTGEKVFLECVQDMDHENMFWYRQDPGLGLRLIYFSYDVKMKEKGDIPEGYSVSREKKERFSLILESASTNQTSMYLCASQGSGEKLFFGSGTQLSVL.

The CDR3 DNA reads as TGCGCCAGCAGCGGTCCTGAGAGTGTACCAATGAACACTGAAGCTTTCTTT. This translates into CASSGPESVPMNTEAFF. The rearrangement uses TRBV5-1 and TRBJ1-1; D unresolved. The CDR3 extends over 17 amino acids. V was shortened by 4 bases and J by 0 bases, with 19 bases between the two germline ends. CDR1 and CDR2 from the germline V gene are SGHRS and YFSETQ.

The sample holds one count of this clone. The chain is built from TRBV7-6 and TRBJ1-2; 8 bases map to TRBD1. The V gene end was trimmed by 5 bases and the J gene end by 2 bases; junction bases not matched to a gene: 7. Germline values: CDR1 SGHVS, CDR2 FNYEAQ. CDR3 length: 15 residues. CDR3 bases: TGTGCCAGCAGCCTCAGCAGGGGGCTAAACTATGGCTACACCTTC. Its protein is CASSLSRGLNYGYTF.

The chain is built from TRBV15 and TRBJ1-3; TRBD1 aligns across 9 bases. Germline V gene sequence: CDR1 LNHNV, CDR2 YYDKDF (reference sequence). CDR3 length equals 19 residues. The J segment lost 2 bases and the V segment lost 5 bases, leaving 16 bases of the junction unmatched. For the CDR3, the DNA is TGTGCCACCAGCGGAATTGCCTCCGGGACAGGGAATCCTGGAAACACCATATATTTT. Translated, it gives CATSGIASGTGNPGNTIYF.

CDR3 sequence (DNA): TGTGCCAGCAGTTACGGACCAGGGGGACCTAATTCACCCCTCCACTTT. Translated: CASSYGPGGPNSPLHF. The V and J genes are TRBV6-6 and TRBJ1-6; 7 bases fit TRBD1. The CDR3 extends over 16 amino acids. Germline-derived CDR1 and CDR2 are MNHNY and SVGAGI (reference sequence). V lost 2 bases and J lost 6; bases outside the gene matches: 7.

This clone was detected only a few times. J is TRBJ1-3 and V is TRBV6-1, with D maybe TRBD1 (5 bases). The V gene's germline CDR1 is MNHNS and CDR2 SASEGT. This CDR3 has 15 residues. With 5 bases removed from V and 0 bases from J, the gap between germline ends came to 11 bases. The CDR3 sequence: CASSLQELSGNTIYF. CDR3 sequence (DNA): TGTGCCAGCAGTTTACAGGAACTCTCTGGAAACACCATATATTTT.

The rearrangement joins TRBV5-6 to TRBJ2-1; 9 nucleotides agree with TRBD1. The trim removed 4 bases at V and 6 bases at J, leaving 11 bases unmatched. This CDR3 contains 16 residues. CDR1 and CDR2 (germline): SGHDT, YYEEEE. The CDR3 reads CASSPTGTGTFNEQFF. The CDR3 DNA sequence: TGTGCCAGCAGCCCGACCGGGACAGGGACCTTCAATGAGCAGTTCTTC.

The J gene is TRBJ1-2, the V gene TRBV30; D is possibly TRBD1 (5 bases). The CDR3 extends over 13 amino acids. Between the trimmed V and J ends, which lost 2 bases and 5 bases, there was a span of 12 bases. In germline, CDR1 is GTSNPN, CDR2 SVGIG (reference sequence). Here the CDR3 DNA reads TGTGCCTGGAGTTTCGGCAGGGTTTATGGCTACACCTTC. Protein sequence: CAWSFGRVYGYTF.